One sample yielded the 10 T cell receptor beta chains listed below, sequenced in a study of cytomegalovirus exposure and HLA in healthy donors. PCR was performed using 60 Vbeta and 13 Jbeta primers. The assay was immunoSEQ multiplex PCR, and TCRdb's table has in-frame clones only and misses some. The repertoire consists of under 50,000 clones, with approximately 86% occurring once and the leading ten covering more than 7.5%. Sequencing input: PBMCs. These receptor sequences come from a woman in her forties in good health and CMV-seropositive.

The gene calls are TRBV11-2 and TRBJ2-7; D may be TRBD1 (5 bases). The CDR3 totals 14 residues. V was trimmed by 4 bases and J by 5 bases, leaving 15 bases between them. Germline CDR1 and CDR2: SGHAT and FQNNGV. CDR3 sequence reads: CASSSLQGPDEQYF. The CDR3, as DNA: TGTGCCAGCAGCTCACTTCAGGGTCCCGACGAGCAGTACTTC.

The genes are TRBV7-9 and TRBJ1-1; 9 nucleotides agree with TRBD1. This CDR3 region has 18 residues. V shed 1 base, J shed 3 bases, and the junction held 12 bases outside the gene matches. CDR1 is SEHNR, CDR2 FQNEAQ, per germline (reference sequence). This CDR3 is CASSLDGTGIVGDTEAFF. The CDR3 region has the DNA TGTGCCAGCAGCTTAGATGGGACAGGGATAGTCGGGGACACTGAAGCTTTCTTT.

V and J are TRBV29-1 and TRBJ1-4; D is undetermined. V gave up 4 bases and J gave up 8 bases, with 20 bases separating them. This CDR3 has 15 residues. The germline V gene has CDR1 SQVTM and CDR2 ANQGSEA. Here the CDR3 reads CSVVQVGSVNEKLFF. In nucleotides, the CDR3 is TGCAGCGTTGTGCAGGTTGGATCGGTCAACGAAAAACTGTTTTTT.

This clone came up once. The chain employs TRBV30 and TRBJ2-2; D is ambiguous. CDR1 is GTSNPN and CDR2 is SVGIG in the germline V gene (reference sequence). There are 13 residues in the CDR3. The germline V and J ends were trimmed by 1 base and 6 bases, with 9 bases remaining between them. In nucleotides, the CDR3 is TGTGCCTGGAGTGGTAACATGGCCGGGGAGCTGTTTTTT. Amino acids: CAWSGNMAGELFF.

CDR3 protein: CASSLPGGADNEQFF. CDR3 nucleotides: TGTGCCAGCAGCCTGCCGGGGGGGGCGGACAATGAGCAGTTCTTC. The chain recombines TRBV4-2 with TRBJ2-1, with TRBD2 matching 8 bases. This CDR3 contains 15 residues. The trim removed 4 bases at V and 5 bases at J, leaving 7 bases unmatched. The germline V gene has CDR1 LGHNA and CDR2 YNFKEQ.

The chain is built from TRBV19 and TRBJ2-7; the D gene is possibly TRBD2 (5 bases). V lost 0 bases to trimming and J lost 0 bases, with 9 bases between them. The CDR3 is made up of 15 amino acids. The germline V gene encodes CDR1 LNHDA and CDR2 SQIVND (reference sequence). CDR3 region: CASSIETGSSYEQYF. CDR3 bases: TGTGCCAGTAGTATAGAGACGGGAAGCTCCTACGAGCAGTACTTC. Based on the CDR3 plus reference TRBV19 and TRBJ2-7, the full variable domain is DGGITQSPKYLFRKEGQNVTLSCEQNLNHDAMYWYRQDPGQGLRLIYYSQIVNDFQKGDIAEGYSVSREKKESFPLTVTSAQKNPTAFYLCASSIETGSSYEQYFGPGTRLTVT.

Points on this clone: At one boundary the junction diverges from the germline segment, which might be a read error. The chain joins TRBV7-7 to TRBJ2-5; TRBD2 matches 7 bases. The CDR3 is 15 residues long. Germline CDR1 SSHAT, CDR2 FNYEAQ (reference sequence). In DNA form, the CDR3 reads TGTGCTAGCAGCTTAGCTAGCGGAATACAAGAGACCCAGTACTTC. Protein sequence: CASSLASGIQETQYF. Full variable domain (outside the CDR3, taken from reference TRBV7-7 and TRBJ2-5): GAGVSQSPRYKVTKRGQDVTLRCDPISSHATLYWYQQALGQGPEFLTYFNYEAQPDKSGLPSDRFSAERPEGSISTLTIQRTEQRDSAMYRCASSLASGIQETQYFGPGTRLLVL.

V and J are TRBV30 and TRBJ2-6, with D maybe TRBD2 (5 bases). The V end was cut by 1 base, the J end by 6 bases, with 19 bases between. Germline V gene data show CDR1 as GTSNPN and CDR2 as SVGIG (reference sequence). This CDR3 has 17 amino acids. The DNA of the CDR3 is TGTGCCTGGAGTGGGTTTCTTGGACTGCCTGAGGCCAACGTCCTGACTTTC. Translating it yields CAWSGFLGLPEANVLTF.

The rearrangement joins TRBV18 to TRBJ1-1; no reliable D call. V shed 5 bases and J shed 1 base, with 8 bases lying between them. CDR3 length equals 13 residues. CDR1 KGHSH and CDR2 LQKENI come from the germline V gene. The CDR3 sequence is CASSEAQNTEAFF. The CDR3 nucleotides are TGTGCCAGCTCAGAAGCGCAGAACACTGAAGCTTTCTTT. The entire variable domain, with the rest obtained from reference TRBV18 and TRBJ1-1, is as follows: NAGVMQNPRHLVRRRGQEARLRCSPMKGHSHVYWYRQLPEEGLKFMVYLQKENIIDESGMPKERFSAEFPKEGPSILRIQQVVRGDSAAYFCASSEAQNTEAFFGQGTRLTVV.

This chain joins TRBV15 and TRBJ2-2; TRBD1 agrees at 7 bases. V gave up 3 bases and J gave up 8 bases; unmatched junction bases: 3. There are 13 residues in the CDR3. Per the germline V gene, CDR1 is LNHNV and CDR2 is YYDKDF (reference sequence). The DNA of the CDR3 is TGTGCCACCAGCAGTACAGGGGCGGGGGAGCTGTTTTTT. Translating gives CATSSTGAGELFF.